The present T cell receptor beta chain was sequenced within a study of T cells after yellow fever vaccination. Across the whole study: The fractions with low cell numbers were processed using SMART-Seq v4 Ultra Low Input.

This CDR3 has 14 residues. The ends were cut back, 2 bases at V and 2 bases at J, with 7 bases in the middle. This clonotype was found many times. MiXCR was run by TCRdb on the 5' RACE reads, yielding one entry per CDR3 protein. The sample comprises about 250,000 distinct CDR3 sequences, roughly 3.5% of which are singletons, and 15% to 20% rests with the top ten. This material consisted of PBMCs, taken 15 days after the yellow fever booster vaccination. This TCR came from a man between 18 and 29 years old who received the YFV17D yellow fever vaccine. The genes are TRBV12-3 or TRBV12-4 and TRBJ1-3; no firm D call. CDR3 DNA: TGTGCCAGCAGTTTAACTACCGCTGGAAACACCATATATTTT. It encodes CASSLTTAGNTIYF.